This T cell receptor beta chain was captured in a study of cytotoxic CD8 clonotypes in ibrutinib-treated CLL. Study-level findings and limits: Clonality increased at ibrutinib response, then returned toward baseline at progression.

On this clone: The target antigen is unknown.

Depths of 1 in 200,000 to 1 in 1 million T cells were the sequencing target. The protocol was immunoSEQ multiplex PCR, while the TCRdb copy is restricted to in-frame clones and leaves out a portion. The table lists about 40,000 clones, roughly three quarters of them singletons. Between the trimmed V and J ends, which lost 1 base and 2 bases, there was a span of 20 bases. The germline V gene encodes CDR1 MNHNS and CDR2 SASEGT. The CDR3 contains 18 residues. This sequence was found in a human donor with chronic lymphocytic leukemia. The source was PBMCs, collected at disease progression, from a patient treated with ibrutinib. The rearrangement uses TRBV6-1 and TRBJ2-5, with D perhaps TRBD2 (6 bases). The CDR3 loop reads CASSEVFFGGAPQETQYF. CDR3 in DNA: TGTGCCAGCAGTGAAGTATTTTTTGGAGGGGCCCCTCAAGAGACCCAGTACTTC.